This T cell receptor beta chain was sequenced during a study of early T cells in non-severe SARS-CoV-2 infection. Findings and limits, study-wide: Sequences matched to VDJdb favored anti-spike CD8 responses, while private and CD4 specificities were missed.

This clonotype was detected a few times. Its antigen is unidentified. The germline CDR1 and CDR2 sequences are SGHAT and FQNNGV. The V end lost 5 bases, the J end lost 1 base, and 8 bases lay between the germline ends. The CDR3 is made up of 13 amino acids. Each single cDNA molecule received a unique molecular identifier. Via MiXCR, TCRdb re-called the 5' RACE reads, giving one row per CDR3 protein. The profile shows roughly 41,000 distinct CDR3 sequences, 5% to 6.5% of them singletons. The rearrangement uses TRBV11-2 and TRBJ1-1; D remains ambiguous. This clonotype was sampled from an adult who was a healthcare worker with PCR-confirmed SARS-CoV-2 infection or an uninfected control (not recorded which). Sequencing used whole blood. This CDR3 reads CASSTVGNTEAFF. The CDR3 coding sequence is TGTGCCAGCAGCACAGTAGGGAACACTGAAGCTTTCTTT.